The clone carrying this T cell receptor (beta chain) was observed once. This sample was taken from a study of OX40 agonist ivuxolimab in advanced cancers. Data came from immunoSEQ multiplex PCR; TCRdb stores just in-frame clones and leaves some out. The table has approximately 69,000 clones, around four fifths seen once. Germline-derived CDR1 and CDR2 are SEHNR and FQNEAQ (reference sequence). V was shortened by 5 bases and J by 4 bases, with 21 bases between the two germline ends. CDR3 length equals 16 residues. A history of autoimmune disease or systemic immunosuppression excluded patients. The origin of this receptor is an adult with an advanced solid tumor such as melanoma, head and neck, liver or kidney cancer. The chain has TRBV7-9 and TRBJ2-7; a possible D gene is TRBD1 (5 bases). This specimen consisted of CD4+ or CD8+ T cells sorted from blood, obtained in a trial of the OX40 agonist ivuxolimab. CDR3 sequence (DNA): TGTGCCAGCAGCCCCCCCCTCACAAGGGGTCGGTACGAGCAGTACTTC. Amino acids: CASSPPLTRGRYEQYF.